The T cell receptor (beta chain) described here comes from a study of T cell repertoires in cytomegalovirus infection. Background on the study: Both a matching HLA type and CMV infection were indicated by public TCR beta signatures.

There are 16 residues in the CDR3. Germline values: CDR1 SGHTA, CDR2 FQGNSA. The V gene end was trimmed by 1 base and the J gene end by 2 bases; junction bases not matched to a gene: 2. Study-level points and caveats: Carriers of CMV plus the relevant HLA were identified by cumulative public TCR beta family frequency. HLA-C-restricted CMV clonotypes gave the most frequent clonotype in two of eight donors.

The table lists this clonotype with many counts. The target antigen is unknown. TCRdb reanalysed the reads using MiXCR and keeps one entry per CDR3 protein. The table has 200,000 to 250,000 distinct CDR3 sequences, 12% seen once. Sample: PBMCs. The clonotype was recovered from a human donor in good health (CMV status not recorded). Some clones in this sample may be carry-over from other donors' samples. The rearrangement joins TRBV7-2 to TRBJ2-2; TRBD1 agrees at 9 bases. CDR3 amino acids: CASSLVGQGNTGELFF. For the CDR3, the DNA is TGTGCCAGCAGCTTAGTGGGACAGGGTAACACCGGGGAGCTGTTTTTT.